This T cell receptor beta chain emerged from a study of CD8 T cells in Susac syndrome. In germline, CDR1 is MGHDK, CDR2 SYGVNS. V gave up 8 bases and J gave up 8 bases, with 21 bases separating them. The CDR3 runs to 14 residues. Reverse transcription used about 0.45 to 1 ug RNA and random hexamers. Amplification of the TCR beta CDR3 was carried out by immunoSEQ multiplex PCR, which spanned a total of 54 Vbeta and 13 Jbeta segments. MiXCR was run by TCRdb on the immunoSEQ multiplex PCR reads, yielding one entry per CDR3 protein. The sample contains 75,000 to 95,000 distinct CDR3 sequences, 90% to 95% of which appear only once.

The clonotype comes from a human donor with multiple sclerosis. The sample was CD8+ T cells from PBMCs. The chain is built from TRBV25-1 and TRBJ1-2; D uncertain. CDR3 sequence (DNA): TGTGCCAGCTTTCTGCCGGGAGACGATGGGGGCTACACCTTC. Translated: CASFLPGDDGGYTF.